Sequencing of this T cell receptor (beta chain) was carried out in a study of blood T cell repertoires in COVID-19. Study-level information: Samples came from the United States, Italy and Spain, spanning acute and convalescent COVID-19. Sample material is recorded as cDNA or gDNA derived from T cells, B-cell-depleted T cells, or PBMCs.

The CDR3 extends over 15 amino acids. V was clipped by 2 bases and J by 8 bases, with 18 bases between them. Germline CDR1 is MRHNA and CDR2 is SNTAGT. Using immunoSEQ multiplex PCR, the repertoire was profiled, and TCRdb retains in-frame clones only, with some absent. The sample includes 150,000 to 200,000 clones, about 88% of them seen just once. This clone has only a few counts. The sequenced material came from peripheral blood. The gene calls are TRBV6-4 and TRBJ1-2, with D uncertain. This receptor was obtained from a man aged 40-49 years with active or convalescent COVID-19. The CDR3 spells CASSDNGEVLSGYTF. For the CDR3, the DNA is TGTGCCAGCAGTGACAATGGAGAGGTCCTATCCGGCTACACCTTC.